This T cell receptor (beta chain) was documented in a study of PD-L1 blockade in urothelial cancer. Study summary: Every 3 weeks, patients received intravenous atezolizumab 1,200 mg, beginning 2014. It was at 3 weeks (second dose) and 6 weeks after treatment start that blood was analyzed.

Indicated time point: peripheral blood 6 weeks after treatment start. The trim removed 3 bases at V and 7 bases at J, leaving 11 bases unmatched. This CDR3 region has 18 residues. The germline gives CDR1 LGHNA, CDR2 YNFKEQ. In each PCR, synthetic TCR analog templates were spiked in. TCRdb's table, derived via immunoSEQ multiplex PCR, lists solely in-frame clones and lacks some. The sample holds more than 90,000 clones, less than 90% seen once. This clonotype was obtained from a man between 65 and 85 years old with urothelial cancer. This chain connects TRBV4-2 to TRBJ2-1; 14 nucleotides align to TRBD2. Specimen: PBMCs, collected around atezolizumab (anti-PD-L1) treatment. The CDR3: CASSQKGTSGSGGNEQFF. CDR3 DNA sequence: TGTGCCAGCAGCCAGAAAGGGACTAGCGGGAGTGGGGGGAATGAGCAGTTCTTC.